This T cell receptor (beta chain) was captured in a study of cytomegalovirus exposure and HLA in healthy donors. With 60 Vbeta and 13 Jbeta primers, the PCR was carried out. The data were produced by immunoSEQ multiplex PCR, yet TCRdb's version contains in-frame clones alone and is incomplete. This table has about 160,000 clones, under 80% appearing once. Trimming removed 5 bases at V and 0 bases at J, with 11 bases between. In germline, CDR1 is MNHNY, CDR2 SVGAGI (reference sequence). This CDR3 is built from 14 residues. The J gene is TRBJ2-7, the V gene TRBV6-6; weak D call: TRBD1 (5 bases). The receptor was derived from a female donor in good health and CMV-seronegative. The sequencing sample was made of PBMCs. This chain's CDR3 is CASSLDRNSYEQYF. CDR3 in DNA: TGTGCCAGCAGTCTCGACAGAAACTCCTACGAGCAGTACTTC.